This entry concerns a single T cell receptor beta chain. From germline, CDR1 is LNHDA and CDR2 SQIVND (reference sequence). The V gene lost 5 bases and the J gene lost 7 bases, with 20 bases spanning the gap. This CDR3 has 15 residues. The data are from a study of blood T cell repertoires in COVID-19. About the research overall: COVID-19 samples, acute and convalescent, were from the United States, Italy and Spain. Sources were T cells, B-cell-depleted T cells, or PBMCs; the material itself was cDNA or gDNA.

Authors' processing steps: It was from reference gene primer amplification that nucleated cell counts were estimated. Method: immunoSEQ multiplex PCR; TCRdb's copy keeps in-frame clones and lacks some. The V and J calls and the clone size are those of that table, but D and trimming were determined from the DNA. The sample holds fewer than 300,000 clones; about nine tenths are singletons and the top ten take around a tenth. Sequenced material: peripheral blood. The sequence was obtained from a man aged 40-50 years who had recovered from COVID-19. This rearrangement joins TRBV19 to TRBJ1-2, with a tentative D call TRBD1 (5 bases). The CDR3 region has the DNA TGTGCCAGTAGTCTTCGCGACAGTACATCAGCTGGCTACACCTTC. This codes for CASSLRDSTSAGYTF.